Presented here are 17 T cell receptor beta chains from one specimen sequenced in a study of blood T cell repertoires in COVID-19. Sequencing used immunoSEQ multiplex PCR; TCRdb keeps in-frame clones, though not all of them. The table has hundreds of thousands of clones, 75% to 90% seen once. The material sequenced was PBMCs or T cells enriched from blood (not recorded which). The receptor set was obtained from a woman aged 55-75 years who had recovered from COVID-19.

The chain joins TRBV24-1 to TRBJ2-3; 10 nucleotides match TRBD1. Per the germline V gene, CDR1 is KGHDR and CDR2 is SFDVKD. Unmatched junction bases numbered 10, after V lost 1 base and J lost 1 base. This CDR3 comprises 19 residues. The DNA for the CDR3 is TGTGCCACCAGTGATTTACCGGGACAGGGGACTTCGGGCACAGATACGCAGTATTTT. Its translation is CATSDLPGQGTSGTDTQYF.

The J gene is TRBJ2-2, the V gene TRBV7-6; TRBD1 agrees at 11 bases. The CDR3 totals 15 residues. V trimming: 4 bases; J trimming: 5 bases; junction bases outside the gene matches: 3. CDR1 SGHVS and CDR2 FNYEAQ come from the germline V gene. CDR3 region: CASSSGQGATGELFF. As DNA, the CDR3 is TGTGCCAGCAGCTCAGGACAGGGGGCTACCGGGGAGCTGTTTTTT.

V gene TRBV10-3 combines with J gene TRBJ1-2; no definite D call. The CDR3 covers 15 residues. Trimming removed 0 bases from V and 1 base from J, with 9 bases in between. Germline lookup yields CDR1 ENHRY and CDR2 SYGVKD. The CDR3 sequence is CAISESVALNYGYTF. The CDR3, as DNA: TGTGCCATCAGTGAGTCGGTAGCTCTTAACTATGGCTACACCTTC.

The rearrangement joins TRBV29-1 to TRBJ1-1, with a weak D call TRBD1 (5 bases). The V end was cut by 6 bases, the J end by 1 base, with 15 bases between. Germline assignment: CDR1 SQVTM and CDR2 ANQGSEA. This CDR3 spans 14 amino acids. The CDR3 protein is CSVTLWGGNTEAFF. The CDR3 DNA sequence: TGCAGCGTGACCCTTTGGGGGGGGAACACTGAAGCTTTCTTT.

This clone has only one observation. Other DNA sequences in this sample translate to the same CDR3. J is TRBJ1-5 and V is TRBV2; D gene ambiguous. Trimming took 6 bases from V and 6 from J, leaving 9 bases between them. Germline values: CDR1 SNHLY, CDR2 FYNNEI. The CDR3 spans 12 residues. CDR3 DNA: TGTGCCAGCAGGGACTCGCTTCAGCCCCAGCATTTT. As protein: CASRDSLQPQHF.

The gene calls are TRBV27 and TRBJ1-4, with 12 bases aligning to TRBD1. The CDR3 runs 15 residues. CDR1 is MNHEY and CDR2 is SMNVEV in the germline V gene (reference sequence). Germline trimming cut 6 bases from V and 8 bases from J; bases unmatched to any gene: 7. The CDR3 nucleotides read TGTGCCAGCAGCTCCCCGGGGACAGGGGGCGAAAAACTGTTTTTT. It yields the protein CASSSPGTGGEKLFF.

The V call is TRBV25-1, the J call TRBJ2-1; weak D call: TRBD2 (6 bases). V lost 5 bases and J 11 bases, leaving 13 bases between the germline ends. Looked up from germline, CDR1 is MGHDK and CDR2 is SYGVNS. The CDR3 runs to 12 residues. CDR3 amino acids: CASSSAGSKQFF. The CDR3, as DNA: TGTGCCAGCAGTTCAGCGGGCTCTAAGCAGTTCTTC.

CDR3 in amino acids: CSASRPGQGASPLHF. CDR3 coding DNA: TGCAGTGCTAGTCGACCGGGACAGGGGGCTTCACCCCTCCACTTT. V is TRBV20-1 and J is TRBJ1-6; 12 bases align to TRBD1. V lost 3 bases, J lost 9 bases, and 6 bases stayed unmatched. Germline V gene data show CDR1 as DFQATT and CDR2 as SNEGSKA (reference sequence). The CDR3 loop spans 15 amino acids.

This clone was counted once. V and J are TRBV5-1 and TRBJ2-3, with D possibly being TRBD1 (7 bases). Germline CDR1 reads SGHRS; CDR2 reads YFSETQ. Trimming removed 3 bases at V and 3 bases at J, with 17 bases between. This CDR3 region has 16 residues. This chain's CDR3 is CASSSGGGWGTDTQYF. DNA of the CDR3: TGCGCCAGCAGCTCCGGAGGGGGCTGGGGGACAGATACGCAGTATTTT. The full variable domain, with the rest looked up from reference TRBV5-1 and TRBJ2-3, is KAGVTQTPRYLIKTRGQQVTLSCSPISGHRSVSWYQQTPGQGLQFLFEYFSETQRNKGNFPGRFSGRQFSNSRSEMNVSTLELGDSALYLCASSSGGGWGTDTQYFGPGTRLTVL.

The chain recombines TRBV7-8 with TRBJ2-3; D not certain. The CDR3 has 12 residues. V lost 0 bases, J lost 5 bases, and 3 bases lay in between. CDR1 SGHVS and CDR2 FQNEAQ come from the germline V gene. CDR3 sequence reads: CASSLARDTQYF. CDR3 bases: TGTGCCAGCAGCTTAGCCAGAGATACGCAGTATTTT.

The rearrangement uses TRBV11-2 and TRBJ1-5; no clear D. CDR1 and CDR2 (germline): SGHAT, FQNNGV. The CDR3 consists of 15 residues. V shed 2 bases and J shed 0 bases, with 8 bases lying between them. In DNA, the CDR3 is TGTGCCAGCAGCTTAACGGGTAATAGCAATCAGCCCCAGCATTTT. Translated, it gives CASSLTGNSNQPQHF.

The chain is built from TRBV27 and TRBJ1-6; D gene unclear. The CDR3 covers 13 residues. The germline CDR1 and CDR2 sequences are MNHEY and SMNVEV (reference sequence). The V and J ends lost 2 bases and 9 bases respectively, with 8 bases between them. The CDR3 DNA sequence: TGTGCCAGCAGTTTACCGGGGTTTTCACCCCTCCACTTT. Translation: CASSLPGFSPLHF.

The chain is built from TRBV7-9 and TRBJ2-3; D call uncertain. The CDR3 covers 13 residues. V gave up 8 bases and J gave up 5 bases, with 14 bases separating them. Germline values: CDR1 SEHNR, CDR2 FQNEAQ (reference sequence). CDR3 DNA: TGTGCCAGCGGTCTAGTCGGTGGAGATACGCAGTATTTT. Its translation: CASGLVGGDTQYF.

This clone was seen only a few times. The chain employs TRBV7-8 and TRBJ1-1; perhaps TRBD1 as D (5 bases). V dropped 5 bases and J dropped 4 bases, with 14 bases sitting between them. CDR3 length: 14 residues. Per germline, CDR1 SGHVS and CDR2 FQNEAQ. The CDR3 region has the DNA TGTGCCAGCAGCCCCAGACCGCAGGGCACTGAAGCTTTCTTT. Amino acid sequence: CASSPRPQGTEAFF.

The CDR3 DNA reads TGTGCCAGCAGCGTAGAAACAGGGGAATTGGGCTACACCTTC. Translated, it gives CASSVETGELGYTF. The chain combines TRBV9 with TRBJ1-2, with 7 bases fitting TRBD1. CDR3 length equals 14 residues. CDR1 is SGDLS and CDR2 is YYNGEE in the germline V gene. The trim removed 0 bases at V and 8 bases at J, leaving 7 bases unmatched.

This clone was detected only a few times. The chain uses TRBV5-8 and TRBJ1-2; D unresolved. Trimming shortened V by 4 bases and J by 8 bases, and 12 bases separated the two germline ends. The CDR3 has 12 residues. Germline-derived CDR1 and CDR2 are SGHTS and YDEGEE. The CDR3 protein is CASSHSGRGYTF. In nucleotides, the CDR3 is TGTGCCAGCAGCCACAGCGGGCGGGGCTACACCTTC.

The chain couples TRBV5-5 to TRBJ2-7, with no clear D. The germline V and J ends were trimmed by 1 base and 1 base, with 6 bases remaining between them. Per germline, CDR1 SGHKS and CDR2 YYEKEE (reference sequence). This CDR3 region has 13 residues. Here the CDR3 DNA reads TGTGCCAGCAGCTTGACACCTTCCTACGAGCAGTACGTC. Its protein is CASSLTPSYEQYV.